What follows are 21 T cell receptor beta chains derived from one specimen sequenced in a study of blood T cells in healthy people across ages. Then a second PCR, running roughly 7 to 11 cycles, was carried out with a sample-barcoded 5' primer and a J-beta primer mix. TCRdb analysed the 5' RACE reads with MiXCR anew, one entry per CDR3 protein. This table has hundreds of thousands of distinct CDR3 sequences, around two fifths appearing once. Sequencing used blood. The source is a man at least 80 years old in good health.

The chain joins TRBV6-5 to TRBJ1-1, with TRBD1 matching 7 bases. The junction had 5 bases not matched to a gene; V was cut back by 0 bases and J by 4 bases. Germline lookup yields CDR1 MNHEY and CDR2 SVGAGI. The CDR3 runs 15 residues. CDR3 DNA sequence: TGTGCCAGCAGTTACTCCCAACAGGGGCGCACTGAAGCTTTCTTT. Its translation is CASSYSQQGRTEAFF.

This sequence joins TRBV7-9 and TRBJ2-7; tentative D call: TRBD2 (5 bases). The J call is in doubt because the DNA end fits TRBJ2-5 better. The CDR3 runs 12 residues. Per the germline V gene, CDR1 is SEHNR and CDR2 is FQNEAQ (reference sequence). This CDR3 reads CASVWTGETQYF. In DNA form, the CDR3 reads TGTGCCAGCGTTTGGACGGGGGAGACCCAGTACTTC.

This chain uses TRBV29-1 with TRBJ2-1, with D maybe TRBD1 (6 bases). CDR1 is SQVTM, CDR2 ANQGSEA, per germline. The CDR3 runs to 13 residues. The V gene lost 4 bases and the J gene lost 6 bases, with 13 bases spanning the gap. The CDR3 loop is CSVGDRSINEQFF. The DNA of the CDR3 is TGCAGCGTTGGAGACAGGTCAATCAATGAGCAGTTCTTC.

As to this clonotype: A read error is possible here, since a much larger clone lies one base away. The CDR3 DNA follows: TGTGCCAGCAGCTTAGCCCGGATCACAGATACGCAGTATTTT. It yields the protein CASSLARITDTQYF. This chain joins TRBV7-2 and TRBJ2-3; D is ambiguous. Germline loops: CDR1 SGHTA, CDR2 FQGNSA. The V end lost 0 bases, the J end lost 2 bases, and 6 bases lay between the germline ends. The CDR3 sequence is 14 residues long.

This clonotype has a handful of counts. The rearrangement joins TRBV15 to TRBJ2-3, with 7 nucleotides matching TRBD1. Germline V gene data show CDR1 as LNHNV and CDR2 as YYDKDF (reference sequence). The trim removed 3 bases at V and 7 bases at J, leaving 10 bases unmatched. This CDR3 has 15 residues. For the CDR3, the DNA is TGTGCCACCAGCAGCCGGGACAGAGGTTTACATACGCAGTATTTT. Its translation: CATSSRDRGLHTQYF.

The genes are TRBV15 and TRBJ2-3; D uncertain. The V end lost 8 bases, the J end lost 0 bases, and 12 bases lay between the germline ends. The CDR3 consists of 14 residues. Germline CDR1 and CDR2: LNHNV and YYDKDF (reference sequence). The CDR3 region is CATQRPSSTDTQYF. Here the CDR3 DNA reads TGTGCCACCCAGAGACCCAGTAGCACAGATACGCAGTATTTT.

The CDR3 sequence is CSAPRALFPNSPLHF. DNA for the CDR3: TGCAGTGCTCCCCGGGCCCTTTTTCCCAATTCACCCCTCCACTTT. The V and J genes are TRBV20-1 and TRBJ1-6; D gene uncertain. Germline V lookup: CDR1 DFQATT, CDR2 SNEGSKA (reference sequence). This CDR3 region has 15 residues. Between the trimmed V and J ends, which lost 5 bases and 7 bases, there was a span of 18 bases.

This clonotype occurred a few times. The chain joins TRBV12-3 or TRBV12-4 to TRBJ1-3; perhaps TRBD1 as D (5 bases). This CDR3 has 12 amino acids. V lost 5 bases and J 9 bases, leaving 11 bases between the germline ends. The CDR3: CASSNQGSTIYF. The CDR3 DNA reads TGTGCCAGCAGTAACCAGGGATCCACCATATATTTT.

In this sample, this clonotype turned up a few times. This chain uses TRBV6-2 or TRBV6-3 with TRBJ2-7; 8 bases are a match to TRBD2. Losses at the gene ends were 1 base for V and 5 bases for J; bases not matched to a gene: 13. The CDR3 runs to 17 residues. CDR1 is MNHEY, CDR2 SVGEGT, per germline. Here the CDR3 DNA reads TGTGCCAGCAGTTACTACCCCTGGGGAGCGGGAGAAGACGAGCAGTACTTC. Protein product: CASSYYPWGAGEDEQYF.

Many counts were recorded for this clonotype. The V and J genes are TRBV29-1 and TRBJ2-1, with TRBD2 identical over 12 bases. The CDR3 loop spans 16 amino acids. Losses at the gene ends were 3 bases for V and 1 base for J; bases not matched to a gene: 4. Germline V gene data show CDR1 as SQVTM and CDR2 as ANQGSEA. CDR3 nucleotides: TGCAGCGTTGATCGGCTAGCGGGAGGGTCCTACAATGAGCAGTTCTTC. Translation: CSVDRLAGGSYNEQFF.

This clonotype was seen more than once but under ten times. The V gene is TRBV7-9, the J gene TRBJ2-1; a weak D match, TRBD2 (5 bases). This CDR3 region has 14 residues. The V gene's germline CDR1 is SEHNR and CDR2 FQNEAQ (reference sequence). The V and J ends lost 3 bases and 8 bases respectively, with 14 bases between them. CDR3 sequence (DNA): TGTGCCAGCAGCTTTAATCTAGCAAGCGATGAGCAGTTCTTC. This sequence encodes CASSFNLASDEQFF.

This clonotype was picked up a small number of times. V usage is TRBV6-5 and J usage is TRBJ2-3; D is possibly TRBD2 (6 bases). The CDR3 is 12 residues long. Germline values: CDR1 MNHEY, CDR2 SVGAGI. Between the trimmed V and J ends, which lost 11 bases and 4 bases, there was a span of 13 bases. CDR3 sequence: CASGGWSDTQYF. The CDR3, as DNA: TGTGCCTCTGGAGGGTGGTCAGATACGCAGTATTTT.

The chain couples TRBV12-3 or TRBV12-4 to TRBJ2-3; D is possibly TRBD2 (5 bases). Trimming left V 1 base short and J 0 bases short, with 8 bases between. This CDR3 has 15 amino acids. The CDR3 region has the DNA TGTGCCAGCAGTTTAGGGGAGTTTAGCACAGATACGCAGTATTTT. As protein: CASSLGEFSTDTQYF.

This sequence joins TRBV20-1 and TRBJ2-7, with D unclear. Germline V gives CDR1 DFQATT, CDR2 SNEGSKA (reference sequence). V was cut by 3 bases and J by 3 bases, with 9 bases left in between. The CDR3 runs 12 residues. The CDR3 loop reads CSASYRVYEQYF. DNA for the CDR3: TGCAGTGCTAGCTACAGAGTCTACGAGCAGTACTTC.

The J gene is TRBJ2-2, the V gene TRBV7-9, with TRBD1 matching over 7 bases. From germline, CDR1 is SEHNR and CDR2 FQNEAQ (reference sequence). This CDR3 is built from 16 residues. V lost 2 bases, J lost 3 bases, and 6 bases stayed unmatched. The CDR3 bases are TGTGCCAGCAGCTTACATAAGGGGGCGGACACCGGGGAGCTGTTTTTT. This codes for CASSLHKGADTGELFF.

This clonotype was seen more than once but under ten times. The chain joins TRBV30 to TRBJ2-1, with no clear D. The V end lost 0 bases, the J end lost 12 bases, and 12 bases lay between the germline ends. The length of the CDR3 is 12 residues. The V gene's germline CDR1 is GTSNPN and CDR2 SVGIG (reference sequence). CDR3 amino acids: CAWSVRGRWQFF. The CDR3 nucleotides are TGTGCCTGGAGTGTACGAGGCCGCTGGCAGTTCTTC.

The V call is TRBV10-3, the J call TRBJ2-5, with D possibly matching TRBD2 (5 bases). V gave up 3 bases and J gave up 5 bases, with 13 bases separating them. The CDR3 sequence is 14 residues long. Germline assignment: CDR1 ENHRY and CDR2 SYGVKD. The CDR3 coding sequence is TGTGCCATCAGTGAAGAGGGATCGGGGGAGACCCAGTACTTC. This translates into CAISEEGSGETQYF.

The chain has TRBV11-3 and TRBJ2-1; the D is unclear. Germline CDR1 is SGHNT and CDR2 is YENEEA. The CDR3 contains 13 residues. Between the trimmed V and J ends, which lost 3 bases and 7 bases, there was a span of 10 bases. CDR3 nucleotide sequence: TGTGCCAGCAGCTTCGGTAGTTGGAATGAGCAGTTCTTC. It encodes CASSFGSWNEQFF.

The gene calls are TRBV5-1 and TRBJ2-7; D remains ambiguous. V was pared by 4 bases and J by 6 bases, with 11 bases between. Germline CDR1 is SGHRS and CDR2 is YFSETQ. CDR3 size: 12 residues. The CDR3 nucleotides read TGCGCCAGCAGCCCCACCGTGGGCGAGCAGTACTTC. It translates to CASSPTVGEQYF.

The chain is built from TRBV20-1 and TRBJ2-3, with D possibly matching TRBD1 (9 bases). V was shortened by 4 bases and J by 0 bases, with 17 bases between the two germline ends. Germline V gives CDR1 DFQATT, CDR2 SNEGSKA (reference sequence). The CDR3 runs to 16 residues. CDR3 in amino acids: CSATGGTGWSTDTQYF. In nucleotides, the CDR3 is TGCAGTGCTACGGGAGGGACAGGGTGGAGCACAGATACGCAGTATTTT.

The chain is built from TRBV5-1 and TRBJ2-4; either TRBD1 or TRBD2 may fit D (5 bases each). This CDR3 comprises 19 residues. Germline CDR1 and CDR2: SGHRS and YFSETQ. Trimming removed 0 bases from V and 0 bases from J, with 19 bases in between. CDR3 amino acids: CASSLGAGRQGVAKNIQYF. The CDR3 DNA reads TGCGCCAGCAGCTTGGGGGCCGGGCGGCAGGGAGTAGCCAAAAACATTCAGTACTTC.